This TCR beta chain originates from a study of blood T cells in healthy people across ages. Study observations and caveats: Fewer expanded clones and more diversity marked long-lived versus aged donors.

The table lists this clonotype with a few counts. Its specificity is not known. Together with a sample-barcoded 5' primer, a J-beta primer mix was included in a second PCR lasting about 7 to 11 cycles. A single record per CDR3 protein comes from TCRdb applying MiXCR to the 5' RACE reads. The sample lists about 2 million distinct CDR3 sequences; around 50% were seen once. CDR1 SGHRS and CDR2 YFSETQ come from the germline V gene. Trimming took 4 bases from V and 4 from J, leaving 12 bases between them. The CDR3 extends over 14 amino acids. The chain uses TRBV5-1 and TRBJ2-1; D may correspond to TRBD1 or TRBD2 (5 bases each). The source material was blood. This receptor was identified in a woman in her 40s in good health. As DNA, the CDR3 is TGCGCCAGCAGCCTAGGGGACGGATACAATGAGCAGTTCTTC. Translation gives CASSLGDGYNEQFF.